These 10 T cell receptor beta chains originate from one sample sequenced in a study of control samples from healthy donors and cancer patients. Produced via immunoSEQ multiplex PCR; TCRdb's table is partial and in-frame only. The sample includes fewer than 300,000 clones, more than 65% of them seen just once. Sequenced material: PBMCs. These receptors came from a woman aged 55-70 years with lung cancer.

Of note for this clone: A read error may produce the germline difference seen at one junction end. The V and J genes are TRBV30 and TRBJ1-2; D possibly corresponds to TRBD1 (5 bases). This CDR3 region has 12 residues. CDR1 GTSNPN and CDR2 SVGIG come from the germline V gene (reference sequence). For the CDR3, the DNA is TGTGCCTGGAGTGTGAGGGGCCTAGAGACACTTTTC. This encodes CAWSVRGLETLF.

The chain links TRBV10-1 to TRBJ1-6; D ambiguous. Trimming cost V 0 bases and J 13 bases, with 10 bases left between them. CDR3 length: 13 amino acids. In germline, CDR1 is WNHNN, CDR2 SYGVQD (reference sequence). The CDR3 DNA reads as TGCGCCAGCAGTGAGTCAGTTGGGTCCCCCCTCCACTTT. It is translated as CASSESVGSPLHF.

The gene calls are TRBV9 and TRBJ1-5; D uncertain. The germline V gene has CDR1 SGDLS and CDR2 YYNGEE. Trimming cost V 0 bases and J 4 bases, with 11 bases left between them. CDR3 length: 15 amino acids. The CDR3 DNA follows: TGTGCCAGCAGCGTAGCCCCCTCGGGAAATCAGCCCCAGCATTTT. Translated: CASSVAPSGNQPQHF.

The count of this clone is one. The chain combines TRBV7-9 with TRBJ1-1; D may be TRBD1 (5 bases). The V gene lost 0 bases and the J gene lost 7 bases, with 9 bases spanning the gap. Germline V gives CDR1 SEHNR, CDR2 FQNEAQ (reference sequence). The CDR3 sequence is 13 residues long. CDR3 sequence (DNA): TGTGCCAGCAGCTTAGCAGGGACCGGTGAAGCTTTCTTT. Its protein is CASSLAGTGEAFF.

The chain carries TRBV5-1 and TRBJ1-4; 7 nucleotides line up with TRBD1. The V gene's germline CDR1 is SGHRS and CDR2 YFSETQ. V lost 1 base, J lost 7 bases, and 7 bases stayed unmatched. The CDR3 extends over 15 amino acids. CDR3 region: CASSLSAGGGEKLFF. The CDR3 DNA is TGCGCCAGCAGCTTGTCGGCAGGGGGAGGTGAAAAACTGTTTTTT. Together with reference TRBV5-1 and TRBJ1-4, the CDR3 gives the full variable domain: KAGVTQTPRYLIKTRGQQVTLSCSPISGHRSVSWYQQTPGQGLQFLFEYFSETQRNKGNFPGRFSGRQFSNSRSEMNVSTLELGDSALYLCASSLSAGGGEKLFFGSGTQLSVL.

The V and J genes are TRBV3-1 (or the pseudogene TRBV3-2) and TRBJ2-7, with 8 positions matching TRBD2. The CDR3 is 15 amino acids. Per the germline V gene, CDR1 is LGHDT and CDR2 is YNNKEL (reference sequence). V gave up 4 bases and J gave up 0 bases; unmatched junction bases: 5. CDR3 in DNA: TGTGCCAGCAGCCCGGTAGCGGGAACCTCCTACGAGCAGTACTTC. It yields the protein CASSPVAGTSYEQYF.

Comments on this clone: The junction shows a germline mismatch at one end, possibly a read error. The chain links TRBV6-1 to TRBJ2-1, with 13 nucleotides matching TRBD2. Germline-derived CDR1 and CDR2 are MNHNS and SASEGT. The CDR3 contains 16 residues. The CDR3 protein is CASSEALAGGLNEQFF. CDR3 nucleotides: TGTGCCAGCAGCGAAGCACTAGCGGGGGGGCTTAATGAGCAGTTCTTC.

This clone was detected only once. In DNA form, the CDR3 reads TGTGCCAGTAGTATCGGGACTGCCGGCACCGGGGAGCTGTTTTTT. Its protein is CASSIGTAGTGELFF. This chain uses TRBV19 with TRBJ2-2; D is possibly TRBD2 (6 bases). CDR3 length equals 15 residues. V gave up 3 bases and J gave up 4 bases, with 12 bases separating them. Germline loops: CDR1 LNHDA, CDR2 SQIVND (reference sequence).

A single count supports this clone. The chain couples TRBV9 to TRBJ2-2; D is unresolved. Germline CDR1 SGDLS, CDR2 YYNGEE. The CDR3 runs 13 residues. V gave up 4 bases and J gave up 4 bases, with 8 bases separating them. CDR3 amino acids: CASSPVFTGELFF. The CDR3 nucleotides read TGTGCCAGCAGCCCCGTCTTCACCGGGGAGCTGTTTTTT. Full variable domain (outside the CDR3, taken from reference TRBV9 and TRBJ2-2): DSGVTQTPKHLITATGQRVTLRCSPRSGDLSVYWYQQSLDQGLQFLIQYYNGEERAKGNILERFSAQQFPDLHSELNLSSLELGDSALYFCASSPVFTGELFFGEGSRLTVL.

The chain uses TRBV20-1 and TRBJ1-4, with a weak D call TRBD1 (6 bases). Looked up from germline, CDR1 is DFQATT and CDR2 is SNEGSKA (reference sequence). This CDR3 has 14 amino acids. Between the trimmed V and J ends, which lost 3 bases and 2 bases, there was a span of 10 bases. CDR3 coding DNA: TGCAGTGCTAGTTTCACAGGGACTAATGAAAAACTGTTTTTT. Amino acid sequence: CSASFTGTNEKLFF.